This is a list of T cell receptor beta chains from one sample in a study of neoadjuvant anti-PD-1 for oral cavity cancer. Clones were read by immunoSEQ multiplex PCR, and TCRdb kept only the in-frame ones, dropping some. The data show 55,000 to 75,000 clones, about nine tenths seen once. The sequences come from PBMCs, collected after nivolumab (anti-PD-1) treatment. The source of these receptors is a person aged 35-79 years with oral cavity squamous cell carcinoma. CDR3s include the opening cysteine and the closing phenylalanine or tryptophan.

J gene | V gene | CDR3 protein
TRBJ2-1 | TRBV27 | CASSLTQGGRKFF
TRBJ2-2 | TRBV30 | CAWSVKGGTGELFF
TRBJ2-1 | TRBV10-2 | CASGGAGVMDEQFF
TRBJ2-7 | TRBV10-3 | CVISDWGQGHEQYF
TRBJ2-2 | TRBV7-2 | CASSFTSRGGELFF
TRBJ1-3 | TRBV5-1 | CASSYSGTGSFGGNTIYF
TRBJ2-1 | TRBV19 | CASSIDGTDYNEQFF
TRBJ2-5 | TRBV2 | CASSDLTGETQYF
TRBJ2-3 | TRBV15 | CATSRAPGVAGGIDTQYF
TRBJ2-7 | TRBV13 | CASSSRLAGAYEQYF
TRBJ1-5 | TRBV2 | CASYRDRGGNQPQHF